This TCR beta chain was recorded in a study of OX40 agonist ivuxolimab in advanced cancers. With respect to the entire study: Ivuxolimab was a fully human IgG2 agonistic monoclonal antibody targeting the costimulatory receptor OX40 (CD134). Partial responses were achieved by three dose-escalation patients, of whom one had hepatocellular carcinoma and two had cutaneous melanoma. Among the roughly 52 dose-escalation patients, 19 had hepatocellular carcinoma, approximately 15 melanoma, 9 renal cell carcinoma and 9 head and neck cancer. The paper describes the monotherapy dose-escalation part (N of about 50 patients) of the phase I trial of ivuxolimab. Intravenous ivuxolimab was administered to patients every 2 weeks at six dose levels: 0.01, 0.1, 0.3, 1.5, 3 and 10 mg/kg. In the dose-escalation cohort, 70% to 85% of patients were male, and the mean age was approximately 64 years, with a range of 23 to 79. Prior anti-PD-1, anti-PD-L1 or anti-CTLA-4 therapy was permitted, and 30% to 45% of dose-escalation patients had received checkpoint inhibitors. Peripheral TCRbeta sequencing aimed to test whether ivuxolimab altered TCR sequence diversity and caused clonal T-cell expansion.

To sequence the TCRbeta CDR3 region, genomic DNA was isolated from the sorted cells. The immunoSEQ Assay was used to sequence the TCRbeta CDR3 regions. The immuneACCESS repertoire file appears here via TCRdb, limited to in-frame rearrangements. These files lack a portion of the clones; in checked studies, under half of the deficit traces to unresolved V genes, and the cause of the others is not known. Across this sample there are around 53,000 clones, with approximately 87% seen only once. Of the sample, 6.5% to 7.5% falls within the top ten clones. The trial excluded patients who had a history of autoimmune disease or were on systemic immunosuppression. Peripheral blood for TCR sequencing was collected from all dose cohorts at baseline, on cycle 4 day 1, and on cycle 7 day 1. Samples came from an open-label, multicenter, first-in-human phase I dose-escalation trial of ivuxolimab. Adults with locally advanced or metastatic head and neck squamous cell, hepatocellular, melanoma or renal cell carcinoma were enrolled in the trial. Before TCR sequencing, CD4+ T cells and CD8+ T cells were sorted from peripheral blood as separate populations.

V is pruned by 2 bases and J by 8 bases, leaving 4 bases of the junction without a gene match. For CDR1 and CDR2, the germline V gene lists SNHLY and FYNNEI. Inclusive of the bounding cysteine and phenylalanine, the CDR3 is 13 residues long. The only DNA kept is the CDR3, 39 bases in frame from the first base. This clone was seen once. The antigen it binds to is not known. Per-base quality was not reported, and no clone a single base away is much larger than it. Study-level results and caveats: Low levels of normalized T-cell clonal expansion were also seen in some patients who did not respond. In the 0.1-3.0 mg/kg groups, partial responders had among the lowest normalized peripheral clonal expansion, particularly in CD8+ T cells. At doses of 0.1 to 3.0 mg/kg, clonal expansion of both CD4+ and CD8+ blood T cells was observed from baseline to week 6. The antigen specificity of the peripheral T cells that underwent clonal expansion was not determined. After ivuxolimab, CD8+ T cells had more expanded clones than CD4+ T cells on average.

The sample here was CD4+ or CD8+ T cells sorted from blood, taken in a trial of the OX40 agonist ivuxolimab. The V and J segments used are TRBV2 and TRBJ1-2; the junction holds 8 bases that match TRBD1. The receptor was derived from an adult with an advanced solid tumor such as melanoma, head and neck, liver or kidney cancer. The CDR3 in this case is CASSEQGARGYTF. The DNA sequence is as follows: TGTGCCAGCAGTGAACAGGGGGCTCGGGGCTACACCTTC.